The text below deals with one T cell receptor beta chain. Germline V lookup: CDR1 KGHSH, CDR2 LQKENI. The CDR3 loop spans 15 amino acids. Losses at the gene ends were 4 bases for V and 7 bases for J; bases not matched to a gene: 9. In TCRdb, the 5' RACE reads were re-called with MiXCR into one record per CDR3 protein. In the table there are around 310,000 distinct CDR3 sequences, 15% to 20% of which are singletons. The data originate from a study of T-cell memory formation after mild COVID-19. The J gene is TRBJ2-1, the V gene TRBV18, with 8 bases identical to TRBD1. The specimen was PBMCs or a T cell subset sorted from them (not recorded which). The receptor was derived from a man younger than 35 who had mild COVID-19 (a few samples of this study predate the infection). Cell type and time point are not known. The CDR3 nucleotides are TGTGCCAGCTCACTGAGGGAGACAGGGGTAAATGAGCAGTTCTTC. Protein sequence: CASSLRETGVNEQFF.